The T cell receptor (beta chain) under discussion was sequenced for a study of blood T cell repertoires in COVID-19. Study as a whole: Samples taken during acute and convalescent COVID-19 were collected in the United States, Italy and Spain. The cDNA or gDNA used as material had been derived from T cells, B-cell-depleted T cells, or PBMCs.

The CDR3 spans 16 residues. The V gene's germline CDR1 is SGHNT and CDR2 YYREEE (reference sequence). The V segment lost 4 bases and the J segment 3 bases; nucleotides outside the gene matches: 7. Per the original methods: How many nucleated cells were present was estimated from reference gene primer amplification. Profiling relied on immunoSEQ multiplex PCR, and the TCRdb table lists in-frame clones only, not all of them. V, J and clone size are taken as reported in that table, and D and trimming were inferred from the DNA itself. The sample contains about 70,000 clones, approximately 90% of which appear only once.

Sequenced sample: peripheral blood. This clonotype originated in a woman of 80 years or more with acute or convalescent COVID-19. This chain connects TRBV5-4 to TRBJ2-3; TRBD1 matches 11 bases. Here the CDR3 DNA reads TGTGCCAGCAGCAGGGGACAGGGGGTAGGGACAGATACGCAGTATTTT. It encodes CASSRGQGVGTDTQYF.